The subject of this entry is one TCR beta chain. This clone has more than one count but fewer than ten. Its specific antigen is unknown. Nothing much larger sits one base from this clone, and base qualities are not available. Collaborating institutions collected whole blood in K2EDTA tubes following their own protocols. For TCRbeta analysis, collaborators shipped samples as frozen whole blood, isolated PBMCs, or DNA extracted from either of those sample types. These data come from a study of blood T cell repertoires in COVID-19 (dated by TCRdb to 2020 to 2021). General notes on the study: Samples covering the acute and convalescent phases of COVID-19 were provided by collaborators in the United States, Italy and Spain. The material from the prospective study consisted of cDNA or gDNA derived from T cells, B-cell-depleted T cells, or PBMCs. Subjects who had been exposed to COVID-19, were actively infected with it, or had recovered from it provided the deeply sampled blood TCRbeta repertoires that made up the dataset. A freely available public database, intended as a resource for researchers studying the immune response to SARS-CoV-2, is where the repertoires were released. Samples were obtained from the ongoing ImmuneRACE study (first 160 participants) and from 1,254 subjects provided by 6 global collaborators. The sample metadata nearly always contained a de-identified subject ID, COVID-19 status, age in years and sex. Where HLA class I and class II types were available, the types were taken from metadata supplied by the sample provider, not from assay-based typing. Study-level results and caveats: Clinical and demographic metadata were provided uncurated, with the amount varying by source and participant.

The CDR3, from cysteine to phenylalanine, totals 17 residues. Only the CDR3 part of the read is kept: 51 bases, read in frame from the first base. The germline V gene provides CDR1 SGHTA and CDR2 FQGTGA. Germline trimming amounts to 5 bases on V and 4 bases on J, with 16 as the count of junction bases outside the gene matches. TCRbeta CDR3 regions were amplified from genomic DNA by means of the immunoSEQ Assay, a bias-controlled multiplex PCR. On the study's bioinformatics: The number of nucleated cells in each sample was estimated by amplification of reference gene primers within the assay. Sequence reads were collapsed and filtered to measure the absolute abundance of every unique TCRbeta CDR3 rearrangement. For each sample, productive Simpson clonality was calculated by taking the square root of Simpson's diversity index across productive rearrangements. The table comes from immuneACCESS by way of TCRdb, which keeps in-frame sequences with V and J called. Part of the clones is missing from these tables; in studies checked, under half for an unresolved V gene and the rest for unknown reasons. V, J and clone size were drawn from that table, and D and trimming were deduced from the DNA. The sample table shows under 150,000 clones, and approximately 81% are seen once. The top ten clonotypes cover around 40% of the sample.

The source material was peripheral blood. The sequence derives from a human donor in a cohort sampled during active COVID-19. The sequence joins TRBV7-3 to TRBJ2-7; the central 8 bases match TRBD1. The CDR3 loop reads CASSKMDLGTGPYEQYF. The nucleotide sequence is given as TGTGCCAGCAGCAAAATGGACCTCGGGACAGGACCTTACGAGCAGTACTTC.